The 27 T cell receptor beta chains presented below share a single source sample, sequenced in a study of cytotoxic CD8 clonotypes in ibrutinib-treated CLL. Repertoires were generated with immunoSEQ multiplex PCR, while TCRdb's copy carries only in-frame clones and drops some. The table lists roughly 170,000 clones, under 85% of them singletons, with roughly 4.6% in the top ten. Sequencing used PBMCs, obtained after 24 months of ibrutinib treatment. The source is a human donor with chronic lymphocytic leukemia.

The V gene is TRBV6-6, the J gene TRBJ2-1, with 11 bases aligning to TRBD2. Germline lookup yields CDR1 MNHNY and CDR2 SVGAGI (reference sequence). Trimming cost V 6 bases and J 10 bases; bases outside gene matches: 14. The CDR3 sequence is 16 residues long. The CDR3 DNA is TGTGCCAGCAGACCCGGACTAGCGGGCCCAGCAAGGGAGCAGTTCTTC. Its protein product is CASRPGLAGPAREQFF.

DNA of the CDR3: TGTGCCAGCAGCTTGGGGACCCCTGGAAATACGCAGTATTTT. Protein sequence: CASSLGTPGNTQYF. The chain employs TRBV5-8 and TRBJ2-3; D unclear. CDR1 and CDR2 from the germline V gene are SGHTS and YDEGEE. The V and J ends lost 0 bases and 7 bases respectively, with 12 bases between them. The CDR3 sequence is 14 residues long.

The gene calls are TRBV4-1 and TRBJ1-4; tentatively, D is TRBD1 (5 bases). Germline values: CDR1 MGHRA, CDR2 YSYEKL. V was cut by 1 base and J by 0 bases, with 9 bases left in between. This CDR3 has 16 residues. The CDR3 sequence: CASSQGGLATNEKLFF. DNA for the CDR3: TGCGCCAGCAGCCAAGGGGGACTTGCAACTAATGAAAAACTGTTTTTT.

V gene TRBV7-9 combines with J gene TRBJ1-3; no reliable D call. Germline CDR1 SEHNR, CDR2 FQNEAQ (reference sequence). There are 17 residues in the CDR3. V shed 5 bases and J shed 2 bases, with 19 bases lying between them. This chain's CDR3 is CASSPGLLTVTGNTIYF. The CDR3 DNA reads as TGTGCCAGCAGCCCGGGTCTCCTAACCGTAACTGGAAACACCATATATTTT.

This chain's CDR3 is CASSLGSGRADTQYF. The CDR3 DNA is TGTGCCAGCAGCTTAGGTAGCGGGCGGGCAGATACGCAGTATTTT. V gene TRBV7-8 combines with J gene TRBJ2-3; 7 bases align to TRBD2. CDR3 size: 15 residues. Germline V CDR1 and CDR2: SGHVS, FQNEAQ. V gave up 1 base and J gave up 4 bases; unmatched junction bases: 5. The variable domain in full, completed from reference TRBV7-8 and TRBJ2-3, reads GAGVSQSPRYKVAKRGQDVALRCDPISGHVSLFWYQQALGQGPEFLTYFQNEAQLDKSGLPSDRFFAERPEGSVSTLKIQRTQQEDSAVYLCASSLGSGRADTQYFGPGTRLTVL.

The chain is built from TRBV5-1 and TRBJ2-3; 9 nucleotides match TRBD1. The CDR3 is made up of 14 amino acids. Germline V CDR1 and CDR2: SGHRS, YFSETQ. J was trimmed by 6 bases and V by 3 bases; bases with no gene match: 5. CDR3 sequence (DNA): TGCGCCAGCAGCTCGGGGACAGGGTGGGATACGCAGTATTTT. It translates to CASSSGTGWDTQYF.

This sequence joins TRBV6-1 and TRBJ2-3, with D perhaps TRBD1 or TRBD2 (5 bases each). Trimming removed 5 bases at V and 3 bases at J, with 12 bases between. CDR3 length: 14 residues. The germline CDR1 and CDR2 sequences are MNHNS and SASEGT. Here the CDR3 reads CASSKAWGTDTQYF. The CDR3 DNA reads as TGTGCCAGCAGTAAGGCATGGGGGACAGATACGCAGTATTTT.

The chain recombines TRBV28 with TRBJ1-2; 10 nucleotides agree with TRBD1. Germline V lookup: CDR1 MDHEN, CDR2 SYDVKM. Trimming cost V 5 bases and J 2 bases; bases outside gene matches: 5. This CDR3 is 15 amino acids long. The DNA for the CDR3 is TGTGCCAGCAGTCCGTCGACAGGGGGCAACTATGGCTACACCTTC. Its protein product is CASSPSTGGNYGYTF.

The chain has TRBV6-5 and TRBJ1-4; D is unclear. The length of the CDR3 is 13 residues. Germline-derived CDR1 and CDR2 are MNHEY and SVGAGI. The germline V and J ends were trimmed by 6 bases and 10 bases, with 15 bases remaining between them. CDR3 in amino acids: CASRLGPSLKLFF. CDR3 in DNA: TGTGCCAGCAGACTTGGACCAAGTCTAAAACTGTTTTTT.

The V and J genes are TRBV19 and TRBJ2-5; D remains unclear. The CDR3 contains 14 residues. The germline gives CDR1 LNHDA, CDR2 SQIVND (reference sequence). The germline V and J ends were trimmed by 7 bases and 5 bases, with 17 bases remaining between them. The CDR3 nucleotides read TGTGCCAGTACTTCCCCCCTTAAGGGCGAGACCCAGTACTTC. This translates into CASTSPLKGETQYF.

The gene calls are TRBV6-1 and TRBJ2-7; D is uncertain. From germline, CDR1 is MNHNS and CDR2 SASEGT. Trimming took 7 bases from V and 0 from J, leaving 13 bases between them. The CDR3 is 14 amino acids. This chain's CDR3 is CASIWTQSSYEQYF. CDR3 DNA: TGTGCCAGCATTTGGACGCAGAGCTCCTACGAGCAGTACTTC.

The V gene is TRBV15, the J gene TRBJ2-2; tentatively, D is TRBD2 (7 bases). This CDR3 is built from 18 residues. Germline CDR1 reads LNHNV; CDR2 reads YYDKDF (reference sequence). Trimming cost V 1 base and J 3 bases, with 18 bases left between them. CDR3 DNA: TGTGCCACCAGCAGAGGTGGGCTAGCGGCAGGGGACACCGGGGAGCTGTTTTTT. Residues: CATSRGGLAAGDTGELFF.

V is TRBV28 and J is TRBJ2-7, with TRBD1 as a possible D gene (6 bases). Per the germline V gene, CDR1 is MDHEN and CDR2 is SYDVKM. Trimming took off 6 bases at V and 3 bases at J, with 12 bases between the two ends. The CDR3 has 13 amino acids. Here the CDR3 DNA reads TGTGCCAGCAGCCCATTACAGGGCTACGAGCAGTACTTC. It is translated as CASSPLQGYEQYF.

The rearrangement joins TRBV6-5 to TRBJ1-2; D gene unclear. Per germline, CDR1 MNHEY and CDR2 SVGAGI. CDR3 length equals 14 residues. The V and J ends lost 0 bases and 2 bases respectively, with 7 bases between them. The CDR3 region is CASSYSAENYGYTF. CDR3 in DNA: TGTGCCAGCAGTTACTCAGCAGAGAACTATGGCTACACCTTC.

The rearrangement links TRBV18 to TRBJ1-6; D unresolved. The germline gives CDR1 KGHSH, CDR2 LQKENI. This CDR3 spans 15 amino acids. Trimming removed 3 bases at V and 12 bases at J, with 18 bases between. CDR3 nucleotides: TGTGCCAGCTCACCTAGGGAGGGCAGACCTTTACCCCTCCACTTT. Translating it yields CASSPREGRPLPLHF.

V usage is TRBV9 and J usage is TRBJ2-5; D may be TRBD1 (6 bases). The CDR3 runs to 14 residues. The V and J ends lost 6 bases and 5 bases respectively, with 17 bases between them. Germline CDR1 and CDR2: SGDLS and YYNGEE. This CDR3 is CASTPTGGGETQYF. CDR3 in DNA: TGTGCCAGCACTCCGACAGGAGGTGGGGAGACCCAGTACTTC.

The chain employs TRBV19 and TRBJ2-7, with 8 bases identical to TRBD1. The CDR3 contains 14 residues. Germline V lookup: CDR1 LNHDA, CDR2 SQIVND (reference sequence). Trimming cost V 2 bases and J 2 bases; bases outside gene matches: 2. CDR3 nucleotide sequence: TGTGCCAGTAGTATATGGGGACAGGCCTACGAGCAGTACTTC. Its protein is CASSIWGQAYEQYF.

The rearrangement joins TRBV5-8 to TRBJ2-3, with TRBD2 matching 11 bases. The CDR3 covers 19 residues. J lost 0 bases, V lost 1 base, and 10 bases had no gene match. Germline lookup yields CDR1 SGHTS and CDR2 YDEGEE. The CDR3 protein is CASSLWLAGGLPSTDTQYF. CDR3 nucleotide sequence: TGTGCCAGCAGCTTGTGGCTAGCGGGGGGTTTACCTAGCACAGATACGCAGTATTTT.

The chain links TRBV7-3 to TRBJ2-7; D might be TRBD1 (5 bases). The CDR3 covers 12 residues. V was pared by 3 bases and J by 5 bases, with 8 bases between. Germline lookup yields CDR1 SGHTA and CDR2 FQGTGA. For the CDR3, the DNA is TGTGCCAGCAGCTTGCAGGGCCACGAGCAGTACTTC. It translates to CASSLQGHEQYF.

The V gene is TRBV11-3, the J gene TRBJ2-1; 8 bases align to TRBD2. The CDR3 runs 16 residues. The germline gives CDR1 SGHNT, CDR2 YENEEA. V was pared by 1 base and J by 3 bases, with 5 bases of the junction left unmatched. CDR3 residues: CASSLAGTSFYNEQFF. In DNA form, the CDR3 reads TGTGCCAGCAGCTTAGCCGGGACTAGTTTCTACAATGAGCAGTTCTTC.

In the case of this clone: Mismatch with germline at one junction end may stem from a read error. The chain carries TRBV19 and TRBJ1-6, with unresolved D. The germline CDR1 and CDR2 sequences are LNHDA and SQIVND (reference sequence). The CDR3 runs to 14 residues. CDR3 protein: CASRIGGIDSPLHF. For the CDR3, the DNA is TGTGCCAGTAGAATAGGAGGGATTGATTCACCCCTCCACTTT.

In its sample, this clone was seen once. This rearrangement joins TRBV27 to TRBJ1-4; TRBD1 might be the D (6 bases). Trimming pared 8 bases from V and 3 bases from J, leaving 19 bases between. This CDR3 is built from 16 residues. CDR1 MNHEY and CDR2 SMNVEV come from the germline V gene (reference sequence). Written as DNA, the CDR3 is TGTGCCAGCGGTCTCCGGGGGCTATATCCTAATGAAAAACTGTTTTTT. Translated, it gives CASGLRGLYPNEKLFF.

The chain carries TRBV5-6 and TRBJ2-7; tentative D call: TRBD2 (5 bases). The CDR3 has 14 amino acids. In germline, CDR1 is SGHDT, CDR2 YYEEEE. V lost 3 bases and J 3 bases, leaving 13 bases between the germline ends. The chain's CDR3 is CASSYTGELYEQYF. The CDR3 DNA reads TGTGCCAGCAGCTATACCGGGGAGCTCTACGAGCAGTACTTC.

This clone has a single count. The chain is built from TRBV9 and TRBJ2-1; D gene unclear. Trimming took 3 bases from V and 0 from J, leaving 7 bases between them. The CDR3 has 14 amino acids. Germline values: CDR1 SGDLS, CDR2 YYNGEE. CDR3 amino acids: CASSGGSSYNEQFF. The DNA for the CDR3 is TGTGCCAGCAGCGGGGGTAGCTCCTACAATGAGCAGTTCTTC.

This rearrangement joins TRBV6-6 to TRBJ2-3, with 11 bases that match TRBD2. The CDR3 covers 15 residues. V shed 6 bases, J shed 4 bases, and the junction held 6 bases outside the gene matches. Germline CDR1 reads MNHNY; CDR2 reads SVGAGI (reference sequence). CDR3 nucleotide sequence: TGTGCCAGCAGGGATAGCGGGGGGGCAGCAGATACGCAGTATTTT. Its translation: CASRDSGGAADTQYF.

This CDR3 is CAAVTRGGRIQDQPQHF. The CDR3 coding sequence is TGTGCCGCAGTAACAAGGGGGGGGCGCATACAGGATCAGCCCCAGCATTTT. The chain has TRBV19 and TRBJ1-5; perhaps TRBD1 as D (6 bases). Germline-derived CDR1 and CDR2 are LNHDA and SQIVND (reference sequence). The CDR3 sequence is 17 residues long. V gave up 11 bases and J gave up 5 bases, with 28 bases separating them.

The CDR3 loop reads CASSLDSGGSGQPQHF. In nucleotides, the CDR3 is TGTGCCAGCAGCTTAGATTCCGGGGGCTCGGGTCAGCCCCAGCATTTT. The chain couples TRBV11-2 to TRBJ1-5, with D possibly matching TRBD1 (6 bases). Trimming shortened V by 0 bases and J by 6 bases, and 15 bases separated the two germline ends. The CDR3 spans 16 residues. CDR1 and CDR2 (germline): SGHAT, FQNNGV.